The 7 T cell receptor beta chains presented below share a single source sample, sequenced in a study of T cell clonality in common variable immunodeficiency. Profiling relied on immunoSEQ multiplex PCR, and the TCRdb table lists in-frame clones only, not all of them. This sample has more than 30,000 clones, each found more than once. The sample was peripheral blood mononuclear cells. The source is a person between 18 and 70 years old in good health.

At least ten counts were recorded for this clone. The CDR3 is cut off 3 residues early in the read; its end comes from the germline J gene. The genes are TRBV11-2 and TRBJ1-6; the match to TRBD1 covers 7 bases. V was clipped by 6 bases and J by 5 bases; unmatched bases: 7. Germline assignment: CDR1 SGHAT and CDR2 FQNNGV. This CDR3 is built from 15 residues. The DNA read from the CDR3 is TGTGCCAGCAGTCTCGGGGACAGAGATAATTCACCC. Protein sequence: CASSLGDRDNSP. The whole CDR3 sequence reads CASSLGDRDNSPLHF.

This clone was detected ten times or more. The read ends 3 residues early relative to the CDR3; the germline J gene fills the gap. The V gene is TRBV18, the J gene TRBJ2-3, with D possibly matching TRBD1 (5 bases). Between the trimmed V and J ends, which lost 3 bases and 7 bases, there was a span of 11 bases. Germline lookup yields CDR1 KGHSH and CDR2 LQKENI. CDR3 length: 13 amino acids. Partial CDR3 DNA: TGTGCCAGCTCACCTCAGGGAAGAAATACG. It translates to CASSPQGRNT. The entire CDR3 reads CASSPQGRNTQYF. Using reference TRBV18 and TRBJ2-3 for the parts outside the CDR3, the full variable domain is NAGVMQNPRHLVRRRGQEARLRCSPMKGHSHVYWYRQLPEEGLKFMVYLQKENIIDESGMPKERFSAEFPKEGPSILRIQQVVRGDSAAYFCASSPQGRNTQYFGPGTRLTVL.

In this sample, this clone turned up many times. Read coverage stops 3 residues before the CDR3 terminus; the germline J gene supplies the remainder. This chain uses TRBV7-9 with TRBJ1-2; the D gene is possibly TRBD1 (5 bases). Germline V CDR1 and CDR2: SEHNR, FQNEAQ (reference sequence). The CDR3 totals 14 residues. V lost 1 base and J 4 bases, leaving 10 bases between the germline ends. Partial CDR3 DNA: TGTGCCAGCAGCTTAGACGGACAAATCTATGGC. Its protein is CASSLDGQIYG. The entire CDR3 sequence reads CASSLDGQIYGYTF.

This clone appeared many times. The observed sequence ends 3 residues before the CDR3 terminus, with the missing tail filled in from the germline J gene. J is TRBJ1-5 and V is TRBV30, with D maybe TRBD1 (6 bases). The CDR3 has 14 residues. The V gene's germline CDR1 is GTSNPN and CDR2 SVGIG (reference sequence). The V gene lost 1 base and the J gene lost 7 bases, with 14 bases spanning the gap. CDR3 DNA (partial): TGTGCCTGGAGTGCAACCGGGACAACCCAGCCC. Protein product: CAWSATGTTQP. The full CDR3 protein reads CAWSATGTTQPQHF.

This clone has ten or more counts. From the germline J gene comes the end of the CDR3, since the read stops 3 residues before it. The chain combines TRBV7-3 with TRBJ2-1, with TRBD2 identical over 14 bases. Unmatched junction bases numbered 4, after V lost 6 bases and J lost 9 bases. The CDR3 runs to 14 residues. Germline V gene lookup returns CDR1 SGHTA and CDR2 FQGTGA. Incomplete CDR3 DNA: TGTGCCAGCAGTCCCGGACTAGCGGGAGGTGAG. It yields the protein CASSPGLAGGE. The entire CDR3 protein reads CASSPGLAGGEQFF.

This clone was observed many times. The CDR3 bases that were read are TGTGCCAGCAGCCTAGGACTTAATGAAAAG. Amino acid sequence: CASSLGLNEK. The full-length CDR3 reads as CASSLGLNEKLFF. V gene TRBV7-3 combines with J gene TRBJ2-2, with a weak D call TRBD2 (5 bases). The read terminates 3 residues ahead of where the CDR3 ends, so the germline J gene completes it. Germline loops: CDR1 SGHTA, CDR2 FQGTGA. The CDR3 sequence is 13 residues long.

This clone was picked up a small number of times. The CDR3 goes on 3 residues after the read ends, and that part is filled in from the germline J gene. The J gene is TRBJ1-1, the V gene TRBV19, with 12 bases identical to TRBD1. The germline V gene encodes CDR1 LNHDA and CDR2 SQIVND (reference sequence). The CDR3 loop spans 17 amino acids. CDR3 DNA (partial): TGTGCCAGTAGCTCCGTCCGGGACAGGGGGCGACGTGACCAA. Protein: CASSSVRDRGRRDQ. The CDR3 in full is CASSSVRDRGRRDQAFF.